This T cell receptor beta chain was captured in a study of identical twins (dated by TCRdb to the mid-2010s). Concerning the study at large: To test whether fetal clonotypes persist, the study used deep sequencing on TCR alpha and beta repertoires from monozygotic twins, unrelated adults of various ages, and cord blood. To rule out contamination, the twin experiments were replicated at different times with different library preparation protocols.

As encoded in the germline V gene, CDR1 is MNHNS while CDR2 is SASEGT. Trimming removed 6 bases from V and 5 bases from J; the gene matches leave 12 bases unexplained. The CDR3 starts with the cysteine, ends with the phenylalanine, and has 16 residues. Of all the DNA, just the CDR3 is kept, 48 bases in frame from base 1. This clonotype showed up just a few times. Its antigen specificity is not known. No much larger clone is present one base from it, and per-base qualities are unavailable. Results and caveats for the whole study, not just this receptor: The excess sharing between twins in beta out-of-frame sequences was weaker because fewer shared sequences reduced the signal-to-noise ratio. Zero-insertion analyses could be partly confounded by invariant T cells such as MAIT and iNKT, although diverse VJ usage argued against such confounding for most clonotypes. Fewer insertions were carried by abundant cord blood beta clonotypes; a weaker similar trend was observed in young adult naive repertoires, while no such trend was observed in memory repertoires. Recombination models systematically underestimated out-of-frame TCR alpha sharing in monozygotic twins but agreed with sharing between unrelated individuals. Because the same donors could not be followed over many years, the conclusions depended on cross-sectional statistical analysis. Compared with coincidental sharing between unrelated individuals, out-of-frame TCR alpha sequences shared between twins had an excess of sequences with low generation probability.

Libraries came from 5' RACE. Sequenced on an Illumina HiSeq 2000. A universal primer binding site was introduced by template switching, and a unique molecular identifier was present in the final cDNA, enabling accurate counting of TCR cDNA molecules. Specific primers in the conserved constant-segment region were used to synthesize first-strand cDNA for the TCR alpha and beta chains. To control for contamination, every cDNA library was double barcoded, receiving both a SMART-Mk sample barcode and Illumina barcodes. TruSeq adapter sequences, together with Illumina sample barcodes, were added in two successive PCR steps. The TCR alpha and beta cDNA libraries were sequenced on the Illumina HiSeq platform using custom primers. The original methods were these. MiGEC processed the raw reads to extract unique molecular identifiers, while MiXCR was used to determine the CDR3 positions. For each individual, recombination models were inferred using an EM algorithm with the repgenHMM and IGoR tools. The tcR package in R was used for shared clonotype analysis, with sharing normalized by the product of cloneset sizes. Out-of-frame nonproductive sequences were analyzed to study raw recombination free of thymic and clonal selection effects. TCRdb applied fastp at Q25 and MiXCR to the public reads, then kept only in-frame beta chains. Entries are consolidated by CDR3 protein sequence, retaining the most common genes and DNA. The V and J calls shown here were made by TCRdb, not taken from the authors' results. This sample holds more than 250,000 distinct CDR3 sequences; under 9.5% were observed only once. Of the sample, 2.1% falls within the top ten clones.

Every donor was a healthy Caucasian. Three pairs of female monozygotic twins, all aged roughly 18 to 29 years, made up the twin cohort. Using Miltenyi CD45RO+ enrichment and human naive T-cell isolation kits, memory (CD45RO+) and naive T cells were isolated from PBMC. The same data also went into a second study, on yellow fever vaccine responses in identical twins. Reported in the second study: The T cell response to vaccination in identical twins was reported by the authors to appear partly convergent and partly personalized. In identical twins, the study followed T cell clones that responded to the vaccine with precision.

The origin of this receptor is a woman aged 18-35 years in good health. The sequenced sample consisted of memory (CD45RO+) T cells sorted from blood. What this sample's cell subset or site label stands for: CD45RO+ enriched T cells. The V gene is TRBV6-1 and the J gene is TRBJ2-5; TRBD2 matches 10 bases in the middle. The DNA sequence is given as TGTGCCAGCAGCAAAACCGGACTAGCGGAAAGGGAGACCCAGTACTTC. This codes for CASSKTGLAERETQYF.